The clone carrying this TCR beta chain has a handful of counts. This sample is part of a study of T-cell reconstitution after alpha-beta-depleted transplantation in children. TCRbeta library construction was performed incorporating unique molecular identifiers. TCRdb re-called the PCR reads through MiXCR, storing one row per CDR3 protein. The sample contains some 600,000 distinct CDR3 sequences, 16% of which appear only once. Trimming cost V 1 base and J 4 bases, with 13 bases left between them. The CDR3 length is 16 residues. Germline V lookup: CDR1 LGHNA, CDR2 YSLEER. The sequenced sample was PBMCs from the stem cell graft donor, obtained from the stem cell graft. This sequence joins TRBV4-3 and TRBJ2-2, with D tentatively TRBD2 (5 bases). This sequence originates from a human donor who donated a stem cell graft to a child with acute myeloid leukemia. The CDR3 spells CASSQVSGSGTGELFF. Written as DNA, the CDR3 is TGCGCCAGCAGCCAAGTTTCGGGGTCAGGCACCGGGGAGCTGTTTTTT.